Detailed here is one T cell receptor beta chain. This record comes from a study of blood T cell repertoires in COVID-19. At the level of the study: Donors in the United States, Italy and Spain gave samples during acute or convalescent COVID-19. Sources were T cells, B-cell-depleted T cells, or PBMCs; the material itself was cDNA or gDNA.

Original data processing: The assay estimated nucleated cells by amplifying reference gene primers. Libraries were prepared by immunoSEQ multiplex PCR; TCRdb keeps only in-frame clonotypes and omits some of them. For V, J and clone size, that table is used; D and trimming come from the DNA. The table records approximately 230,000 clones, 70% to 90% of them present only once. The sequenced material came from peripheral blood. The receptor was derived from a man in his late teens or twenties with active or convalescent COVID-19.

For the CDR3, the DNA is TGTGCCAGCAGTTATAGGCGGAACTCTGGGGCCAACGTCCTGACTTTC. Translation gives CASSYRRNSGANVLTF. J is TRBJ2-6 and V is TRBV28, with no clear D. Germline V gene sequence: CDR1 MDHEN, CDR2 SYDVKM. The V end lost 4 bases, the J end lost 0 bases, and 10 bases lay between the germline ends. The CDR3 sequence is 16 residues long. The full variable domain, completed using reference TRBV28 and TRBJ2-6, is DVKVTQSSRYLVKRTGEKVFLECVQDMDHENMFWYRQDPGLGLRLIYFSYDVKMKEKGDIPEGYSVSREKKERFSLILESASTNQTSMYLCASSYRRNSGANVLTFGAGSRLTVL.